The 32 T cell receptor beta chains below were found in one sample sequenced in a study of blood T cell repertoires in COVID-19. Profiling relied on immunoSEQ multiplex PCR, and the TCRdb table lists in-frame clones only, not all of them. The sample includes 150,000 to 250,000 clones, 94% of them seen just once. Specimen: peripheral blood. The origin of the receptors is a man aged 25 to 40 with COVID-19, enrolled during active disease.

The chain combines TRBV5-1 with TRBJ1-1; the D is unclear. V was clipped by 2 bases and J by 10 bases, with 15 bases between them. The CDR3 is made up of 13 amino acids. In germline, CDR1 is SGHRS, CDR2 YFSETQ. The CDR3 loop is CASSFNDGSTAFF. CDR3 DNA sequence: TGCGCCAGCAGCTTCAACGACGGGAGTACAGCTTTCTTT.

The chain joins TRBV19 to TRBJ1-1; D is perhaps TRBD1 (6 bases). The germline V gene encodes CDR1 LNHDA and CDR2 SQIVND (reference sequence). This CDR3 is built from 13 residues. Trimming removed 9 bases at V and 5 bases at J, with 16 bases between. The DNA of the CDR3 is TGTGCCAGCAAGCTACAGGGTAGGACTGAAGCTTTCTTT. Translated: CASKLQGRTEAFF.

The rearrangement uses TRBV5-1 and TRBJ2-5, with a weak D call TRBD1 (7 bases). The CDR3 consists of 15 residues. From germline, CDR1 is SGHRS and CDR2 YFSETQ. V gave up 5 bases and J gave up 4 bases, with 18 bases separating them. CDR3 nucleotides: TGCGCCAGCAGGCCAGGGGGGAACCCAGGAGAGACCCAGTACTTC. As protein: CASRPGGNPGETQYF.

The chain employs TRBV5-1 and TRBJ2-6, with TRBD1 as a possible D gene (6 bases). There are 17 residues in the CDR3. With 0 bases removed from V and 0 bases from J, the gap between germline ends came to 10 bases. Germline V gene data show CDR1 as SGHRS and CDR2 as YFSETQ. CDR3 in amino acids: CASSLAGQISGANVLTF. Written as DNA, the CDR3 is TGCGCCAGCAGCTTGGCCGGACAGATCTCTGGGGCCAACGTCCTGACTTTC.

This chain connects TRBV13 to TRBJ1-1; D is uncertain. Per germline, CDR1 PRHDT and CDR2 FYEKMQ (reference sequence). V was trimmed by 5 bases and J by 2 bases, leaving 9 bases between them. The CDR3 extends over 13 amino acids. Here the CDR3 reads CASSMNRNTEAFF. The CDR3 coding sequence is TGTGCCAGCAGCATGAACAGAAACACTGAAGCTTTCTTT. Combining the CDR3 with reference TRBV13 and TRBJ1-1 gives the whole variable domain AAGVIQSPRHLIKEKRETATLKCYPIPRHDTVYWYQQGPGQDPQFLISFYEKMQSDKGSIPDRFSAQQFSDYHSELNMSSLELGDSALYFCASSMNRNTEAFFGQGTRLTVV.

This CDR3 is CASSHLGLAGDTGELFF. The CDR3 nucleotides read TGTGCCAGCAGCCATCTCGGACTAGCGGGGGACACCGGGGAGCTGTTTTTT. The chain combines TRBV7-3 with TRBJ2-2; 13 bases match TRBD2. The junction had 6 bases not matched to a gene; V was cut back by 5 bases and J by 3 bases. This CDR3 comprises 17 residues. Per the germline V gene, CDR1 is SGHTA and CDR2 is FQGTGA.

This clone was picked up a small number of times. The CDR3 reads CASGLAYGGLAGRFSGANVLTF. The CDR3 DNA sequence: TGTGCTAGTGGTTTGGCGTACGGGGGACTAGCGGGGAGATTTTCTGGGGCCAACGTCCTGACTTTC. This chain links TRBV12-5 with TRBJ2-6; 13 bases are shared with TRBD2. From germline, CDR1 is LGHNT and CDR2 FRNRAP. Trimming took 1 base from V and 1 from J; bases not matched to a gene: 13. This CDR3 contains 22 residues. Complete variable domain (other parts from reference TRBV12-5 and TRBJ2-6): DARVTQTPRHKVTEMGQEVTMRCQPILGHNTVFWYRQTMMQGLELLAYFRNRAPLDDSGMPKDRFSAEMPDATLATLKIQPSEPRDSAVYFCASGLAYGGLAGRFSGANVLTFGAGSRLTVL.

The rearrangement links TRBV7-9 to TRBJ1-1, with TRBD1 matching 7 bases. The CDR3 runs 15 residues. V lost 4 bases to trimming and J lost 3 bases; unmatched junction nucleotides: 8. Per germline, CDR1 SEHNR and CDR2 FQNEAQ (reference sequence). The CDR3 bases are TGTGCCAGCAGCTCCTACAGGCAGGGGGACACTGAAGCTTTCTTT. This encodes CASSSYRQGDTEAFF.

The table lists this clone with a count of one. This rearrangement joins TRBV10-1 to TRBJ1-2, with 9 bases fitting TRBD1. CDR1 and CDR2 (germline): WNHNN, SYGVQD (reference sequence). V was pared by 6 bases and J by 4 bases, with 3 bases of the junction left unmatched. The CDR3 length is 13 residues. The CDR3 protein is CASSRDRAYGYTF. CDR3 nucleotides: TGCGCCAGCAGCCGGGACAGGGCCTATGGCTACACCTTC.

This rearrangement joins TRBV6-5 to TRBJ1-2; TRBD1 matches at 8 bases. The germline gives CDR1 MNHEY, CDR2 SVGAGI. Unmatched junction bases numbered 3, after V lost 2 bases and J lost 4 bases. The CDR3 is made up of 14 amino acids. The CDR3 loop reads CASSYAQGAYGYTF. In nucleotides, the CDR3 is TGTGCCAGCAGTTACGCCCAGGGGGCCTATGGCTACACCTTC.

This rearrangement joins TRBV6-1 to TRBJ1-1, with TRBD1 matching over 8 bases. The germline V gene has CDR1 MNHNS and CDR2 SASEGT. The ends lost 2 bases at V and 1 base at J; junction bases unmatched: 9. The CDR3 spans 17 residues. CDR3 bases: TGTGCCAGCAGTGAAAAGAGTGGACAGGGAAGGAACACTGAAGCTTTCTTT. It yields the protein CASSEKSGQGRNTEAFF.

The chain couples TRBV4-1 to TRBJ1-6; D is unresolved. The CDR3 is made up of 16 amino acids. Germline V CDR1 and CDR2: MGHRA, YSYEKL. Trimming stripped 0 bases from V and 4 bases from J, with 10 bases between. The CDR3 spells CASSQDSGGYNSPLHF. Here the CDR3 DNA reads TGCGCCAGCAGCCAAGATTCTGGAGGATATAATTCACCCCTCCACTTT.

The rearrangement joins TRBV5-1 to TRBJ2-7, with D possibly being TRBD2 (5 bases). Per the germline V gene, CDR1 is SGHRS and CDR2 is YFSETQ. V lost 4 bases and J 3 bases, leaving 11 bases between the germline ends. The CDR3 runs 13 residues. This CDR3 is CASSPRGGYEQYF. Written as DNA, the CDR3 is TGCGCCAGCAGCCCCCGAGGAGGCTACGAGCAGTACTTC.

The CDR3: CASSDPDRGRYGYTF. The CDR3 nucleotides are TGTGCCAGCAGTGACCCGGACAGGGGGCGGTATGGCTACACCTTC. This sequence joins TRBV6-1 and TRBJ1-2, with TRBD1 identical over 11 bases. CDR3 length: 15 residues. Looked up from germline, CDR1 is MNHNS and CDR2 is SASEGT. J lost 5 bases, V lost 3 bases, and 5 bases had no gene match.

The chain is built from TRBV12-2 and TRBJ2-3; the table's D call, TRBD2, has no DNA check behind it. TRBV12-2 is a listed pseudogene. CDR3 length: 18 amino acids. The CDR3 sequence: CASRLLRTIWRSTDTQYF. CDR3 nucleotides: TGTGCAAGTCGCTTACTGAGGACTATTTGGCGTAGCACAGATACGCAGTATTTT.

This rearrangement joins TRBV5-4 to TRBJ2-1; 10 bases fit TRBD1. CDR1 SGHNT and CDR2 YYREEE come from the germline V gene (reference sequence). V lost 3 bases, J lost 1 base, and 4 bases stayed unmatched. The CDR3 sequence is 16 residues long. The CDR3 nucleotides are TGTGCCAGCAGCTCCCGGGACAGGGGTTCCTACAATGAGCAGTTCTTC. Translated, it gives CASSSRDRGSYNEQFF. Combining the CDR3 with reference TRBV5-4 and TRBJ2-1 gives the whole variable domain ETGVTQSPTHLIKTRGQQVTLRCSSQSGHNTVSWYQQALGQGPQFIFQYYREEENGRGNFPPRFSGLQFPNYSSELNVNALELDDSALYLCASSSRDRGSYNEQFFGPGTRLTVL.

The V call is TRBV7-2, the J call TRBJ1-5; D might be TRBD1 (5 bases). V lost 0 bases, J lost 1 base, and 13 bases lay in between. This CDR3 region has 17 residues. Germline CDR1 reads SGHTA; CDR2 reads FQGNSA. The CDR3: CASSLARGGLSNQPQHF. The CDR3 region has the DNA TGTGCCAGCAGCTTAGCTAGGGGTGGGTTGAGCAATCAGCCCCAGCATTTT.

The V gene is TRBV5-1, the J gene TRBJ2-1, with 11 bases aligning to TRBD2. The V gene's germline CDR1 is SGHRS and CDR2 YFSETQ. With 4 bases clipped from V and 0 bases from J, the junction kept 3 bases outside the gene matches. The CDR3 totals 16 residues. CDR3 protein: CASSPGLAASYNEQFF. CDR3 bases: TGCGCCAGCAGCCCGGGACTAGCGGCCTCCTACAATGAGCAGTTCTTC. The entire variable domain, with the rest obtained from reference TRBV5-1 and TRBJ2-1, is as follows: KAGVTQTPRYLIKTRGQQVTLSCSPISGHRSVSWYQQTPGQGLQFLFEYFSETQRNKGNFPGRFSGRQFSNSRSEMNVSTLELGDSALYLCASSPGLAASYNEQFFGPGTRLTVL.

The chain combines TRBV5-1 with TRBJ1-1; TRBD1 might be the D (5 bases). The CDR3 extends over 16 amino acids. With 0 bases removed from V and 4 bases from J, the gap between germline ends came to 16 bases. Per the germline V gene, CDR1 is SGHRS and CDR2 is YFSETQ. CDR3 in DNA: TGCGCCAGCAGCTTGGTATTGGCAGGGCAGGGCACTGAAGCTTTCTTT. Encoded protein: CASSLVLAGQGTEAFF.

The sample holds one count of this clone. For the CDR3, the DNA is TGCGCCAGCAGCTTGGCCCCCGGGGATAGCAATCAGCCCCAGCATTTT. This encodes CASSLAPGDSNQPQHF. The J gene is TRBJ1-5, the V gene TRBV5-1; D is unresolved. Germline CDR1 is SGHRS and CDR2 is YFSETQ. This CDR3 has 16 residues. V was clipped by 0 bases and J by 0 bases, with 10 bases between them.

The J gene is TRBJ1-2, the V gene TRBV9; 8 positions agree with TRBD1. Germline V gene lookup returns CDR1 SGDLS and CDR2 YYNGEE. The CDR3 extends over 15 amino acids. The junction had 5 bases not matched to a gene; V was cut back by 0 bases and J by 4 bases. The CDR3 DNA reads TGTGCCAGCAGCGTAGCAGGGGGCTACGTCTATGGCTACACCTTC. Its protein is CASSVAGGYVYGYTF.

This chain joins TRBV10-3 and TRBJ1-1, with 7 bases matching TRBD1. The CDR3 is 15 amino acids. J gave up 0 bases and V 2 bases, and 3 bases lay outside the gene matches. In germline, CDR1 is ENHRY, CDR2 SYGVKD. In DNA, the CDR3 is TGTGCCATCAGTGAGGCAGGGGGAATGAACACTGAAGCTTTCTTT. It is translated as CAISEAGGMNTEAFF.

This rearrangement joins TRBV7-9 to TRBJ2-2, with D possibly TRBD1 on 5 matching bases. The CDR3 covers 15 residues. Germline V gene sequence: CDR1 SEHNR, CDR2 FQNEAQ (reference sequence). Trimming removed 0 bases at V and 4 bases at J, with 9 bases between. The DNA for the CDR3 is TGTGCCAGCAGCTTAGCAGGGGCCGGCACCGGGGAGCTGTTTTTT. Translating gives CASSLAGAGTGELFF.

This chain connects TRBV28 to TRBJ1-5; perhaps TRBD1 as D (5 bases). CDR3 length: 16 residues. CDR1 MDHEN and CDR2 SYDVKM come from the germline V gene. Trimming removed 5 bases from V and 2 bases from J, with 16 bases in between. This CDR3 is CASSPTLRVGNQPQHF. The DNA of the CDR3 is TGTGCCAGCAGTCCAACCCTCAGGGTGGGCAATCAGCCCCAGCATTTT. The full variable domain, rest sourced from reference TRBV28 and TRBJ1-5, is DVKVTQSSRYLVKRTGEKVFLECVQDMDHENMFWYRQDPGLGLRLIYFSYDVKMKEKGDIPEGYSVSREKKERFSLILESASTNQTSMYLCASSPTLRVGNQPQHFGDGTRLSIL.

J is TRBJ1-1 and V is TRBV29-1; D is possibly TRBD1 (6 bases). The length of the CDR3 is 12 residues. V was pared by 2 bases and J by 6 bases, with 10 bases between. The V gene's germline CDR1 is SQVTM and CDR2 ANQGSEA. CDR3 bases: TGCAGCGTTGAAACAGGGACGGCTGAAGCTTTCTTT. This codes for CSVETGTAEAFF.

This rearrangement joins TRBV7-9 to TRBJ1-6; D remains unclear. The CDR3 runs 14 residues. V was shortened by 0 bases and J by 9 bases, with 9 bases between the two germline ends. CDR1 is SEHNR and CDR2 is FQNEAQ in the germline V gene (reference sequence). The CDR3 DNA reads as TGTGCCAGCAGCTTAGCGGGCAGAGTTTCACCCCTCCACTTT. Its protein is CASSLAGRVSPLHF.

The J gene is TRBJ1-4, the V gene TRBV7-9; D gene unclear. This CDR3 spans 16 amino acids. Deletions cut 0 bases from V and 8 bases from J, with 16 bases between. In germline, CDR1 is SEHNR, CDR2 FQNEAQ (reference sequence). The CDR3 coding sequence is TGTGCCAGCAGCTTAGCTTTTCGTGAGCTCTCAGAAAAACTGTTTTTT. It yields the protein CASSLAFRELSEKLFF.

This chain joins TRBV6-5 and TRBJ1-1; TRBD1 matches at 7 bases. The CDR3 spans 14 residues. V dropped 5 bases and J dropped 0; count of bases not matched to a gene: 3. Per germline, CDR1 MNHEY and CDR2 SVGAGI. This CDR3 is CASSTDRVNTEAFF. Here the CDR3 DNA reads TGTGCCAGCAGTACCGACAGGGTGAACACTGAAGCTTTCTTT.

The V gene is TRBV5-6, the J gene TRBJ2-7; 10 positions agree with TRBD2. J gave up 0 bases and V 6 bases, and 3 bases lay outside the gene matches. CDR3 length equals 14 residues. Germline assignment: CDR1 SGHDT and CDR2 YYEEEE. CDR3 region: CASMASGSSYEQYF. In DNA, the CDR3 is TGTGCCAGCATGGCTAGCGGGAGCTCCTACGAGCAGTACTTC.

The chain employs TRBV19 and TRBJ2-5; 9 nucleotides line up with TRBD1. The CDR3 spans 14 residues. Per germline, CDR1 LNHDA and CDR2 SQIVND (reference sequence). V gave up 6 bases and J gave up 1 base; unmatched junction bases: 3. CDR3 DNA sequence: TGTGCCAGTAGCCTGACAGGGGGCCAAGAGACCCAGTACTTC. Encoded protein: CASSLTGGQETQYF.

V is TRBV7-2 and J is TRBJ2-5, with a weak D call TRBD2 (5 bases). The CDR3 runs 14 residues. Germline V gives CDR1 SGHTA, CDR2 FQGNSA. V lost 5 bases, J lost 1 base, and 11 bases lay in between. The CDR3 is CASSALRVQETQYF. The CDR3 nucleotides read TGTGCCAGCAGCGCTTTGAGGGTCCAAGAGACCCAGTACTTC. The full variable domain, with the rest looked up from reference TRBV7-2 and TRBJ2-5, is GAGVSQSPSNKVTEKGKDVELRCDPISGHTALYWYRQSLGQGLEFLIYFQGNSAPDKSGLPSDRFSAERTGGSVSTLTIQRTQQEDSAVYLCASSALRVQETQYFGPGTRLLVL.

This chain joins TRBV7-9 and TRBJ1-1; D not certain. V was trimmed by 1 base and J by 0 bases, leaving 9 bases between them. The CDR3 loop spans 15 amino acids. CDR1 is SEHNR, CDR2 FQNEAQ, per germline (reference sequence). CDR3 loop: CASSLEEVVNTEAFF. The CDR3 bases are TGTGCCAGCAGCTTAGAGGAGGTAGTGAACACTGAAGCTTTCTTT.